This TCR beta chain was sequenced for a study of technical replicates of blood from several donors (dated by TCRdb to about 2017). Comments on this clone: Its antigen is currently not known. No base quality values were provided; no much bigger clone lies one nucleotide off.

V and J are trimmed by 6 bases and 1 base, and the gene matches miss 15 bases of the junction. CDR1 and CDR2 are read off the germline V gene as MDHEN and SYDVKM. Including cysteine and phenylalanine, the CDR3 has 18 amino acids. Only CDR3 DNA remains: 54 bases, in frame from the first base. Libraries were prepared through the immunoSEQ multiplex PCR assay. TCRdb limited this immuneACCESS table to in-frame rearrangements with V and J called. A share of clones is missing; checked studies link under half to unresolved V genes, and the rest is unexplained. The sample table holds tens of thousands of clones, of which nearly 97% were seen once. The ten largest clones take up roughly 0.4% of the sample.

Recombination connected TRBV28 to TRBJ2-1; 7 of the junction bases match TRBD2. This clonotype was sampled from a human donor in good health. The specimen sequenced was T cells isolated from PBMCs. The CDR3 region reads CASSSWGGRTDSYNEQFF. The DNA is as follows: TGTGCCAGCAGCTCTTGGGGGGGTAGGACGGATTCCTACAATGAGCAGTTCTTC. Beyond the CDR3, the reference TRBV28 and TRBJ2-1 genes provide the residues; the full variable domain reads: DVKVTQSSRYLVKRTGEKVFLECVQDMDHENMFWYRQDPGLGLRLIYFSYDVKMKEKGDIPEGYSVSREKKERFSLILESASTNQTSMYLCASSSWGGRTDSYNEQFFGPGTRLTVL.